This T cell receptor (beta chain) was profiled in a study of low-dose radiotherapy and immunotherapy resistance in tumors. Looking at the study overall: The study gave patients oral aspirin 300 mg daily for four cycles from cycle 1 day 1.

Over roughly 19 PCR cycles, TCRs were amplified from a constant-region primer and V-primer adapter. A single record per CDR3 protein comes from TCRdb applying MiXCR to the reads. Among about 50,000 distinct CDR3 sequences, roughly 10% were seen once, and the ten largest hold about 6%. This clonotype has at least ten counts. As for time point: before trial treatment. Each patient who was eligible had an advanced solid tumor with no tumor-infiltrating lymphocytes. Germline V gene sequence: CDR1 SGHVS, CDR2 FQNEAQ. The germline V and J ends were trimmed by 5 bases and 1 base, with 15 bases remaining between them. This CDR3 is 16 amino acids long.

This chain links TRBV7-8 with TRBJ1-5, with D perhaps TRBD1 (5 bases). Sequencing used PBMCs, obtained before treatment. This clonotype was obtained from a female donor with ovarian cancer. The CDR3 loop reads CASSLSGQGSNQPQHF. The CDR3 DNA reads TGTGCCAGCAGCCTTAGCGGGCAGGGAAGCAATCAGCCCCAGCATTTT.